A selection of T cell receptor beta chains follows, all from one sample in a study of early T cells in non-severe SARS-CoV-2 infection. From the 5' RACE reads, TCRdb called clonotypes with MiXCR, one entry per CDR3 protein. Of about 67,000 distinct CDR3 sequences in the sample, around 10% were seen once. The sequenced sample consisted of whole blood. These receptors came from an adult who was a healthcare worker with PCR-confirmed SARS-CoV-2 infection or an uninfected control (not recorded which). Each CDR3 is given with its conserved first and last residue. Each record gives: clone size, V gene, D gene, J gene, CDR3 protein, CDR3 DNA. The D gene is left open where the match is weak. Some rows mark clone size as missing; the rest say once, few, many or name a class of expanded clone.

>few|TRBV7-2|TRBD1|TRBJ2-3
CASSSGQPPQYF
TGTGCCAGCAGCTCGGGACAGCCTCCGCAGTATTTT
>many|TRBV7-3|TRBD2|TRBJ2-1
CASSATSGTNNEQFF
TGTGCCAGCAGCGCAACTAGCGGAACGAACAATGAGCAGTTCTTC
>many|TRBV7-9|.|TRBJ1-3
CASSLGQPGNTIYF
TGTGCCAGCAGCTTGGGGCAGCCGGGAAACACCATATATTTT
>.|TRBV6-2/TRBV6-3|.|TRBJ2-1
CASSGPYNEQFF
TGTGCCAGCAGCGGACCTTACAATGAGCAGTTCTTC
>many|TRBV6-1|TRBD1|TRBJ1-4
CASRPGQENEKLFF
TGTGCCAGCAGGCCGGGACAGGAGAATGAAAAACTGTTTTTT
>.|TRBV6-5|.|TRBJ2-2
CASSYEGVRVTGELFF
TGTGCCAGCAGTTACGAAGGTGTCAGGGTGACCGGGGAGCTGTTTTTT
>many|TRBV4-2|.|TRBJ2-5
CASSHPRGGGRQETQYF
TGTGCCAGCAGCCATCCCAGGGGCGGGGGAAGGCAAGAGACCCAGTACTTC
>many|TRBV19|.|TRBJ2-2
CASSIGGYTGELFF
TGTGCCAGTAGTATAGGTGGTTACACCGGGGAGCTGTTTTTT
>few|TRBV9|TRBD1|TRBJ1-4
CASSPRTGTGNEKLFF
TGTGCCAGCAGCCCTCGAACCGGGACAGGGAATGAAAAACTGTTTTTT
>few|TRBV27|.|TRBJ2-4
CASSPGFPLNIQYF
TGTGCCAGCTCACCGGGCTTTCCCTTAAACATTCAGTACTTC
>many|TRBV5-1|.|TRBJ1-2
CASTQQGATPAKTGYTF
TGCGCCAGCACCCAACAGGGTGCGACCCCTGCTAAGACTGGCTACACCTTC
>many|TRBV14|.|TRBJ2-6
CASSQGTALGANVLTF
TGTGCCAGCAGCCAAGGGACGGCCCTGGGGGCCAACGTCCTGACTTTC
>many|TRBV12-3/TRBV12-4|.|TRBJ2-5
CASSFGQSQETQYF
TGTGCCAGCAGCTTCGGACAGTCCCAAGAGACCCAGTACTTC
>.|TRBV7-9|.|TRBJ1-2
CASSLGATNYGYTF
TGTGCCAGCAGCTTAGGGGCCACCAACTATGGCTACACCTTC
>.|TRBV3-1|.|TRBJ1-2
CASSQTNNYGYTF
TGTGCCAGCAGCCAGACAAATAACTATGGCTACACCTTC
>few|TRBV5-1|.|TRBJ1-1
CASSFNIGNTEAFF
TGCGCCAGCAGCTTTAACATTGGGAACACTGAAGCTTTCTTT
>many|TRBV27|.|TRBJ1-6
CASSLSAGSGSPLHF
TGTGCCAGCAGTTTATCGGCAGGTAGCGGATCACCCCTCCACTTT
>many|TRBV29-1|TRBD1|TRBJ2-5
CSVERGQGAETQYF
TGCAGCGTTGAAAGGGGACAGGGGGCAGAGACCCAGTACTTC
>many|TRBV6-5|.|TRBJ2-7
CASSYNSRSYF
TGTGCCAGCAGTTACAATAGCCGTTCGTACTTC
>many|TRBV6-2/TRBV6-3|.|TRBJ2-4
CASSYGPQMGIQYF
TGTGCCAGCAGTTACGGACCGCAAATGGGCATTCAGTACTTC
>many|TRBV24-1|.|TRBJ2-7
CATSDSPGVAQYF
TGTGCCACCAGTGATTCCCCCGGGGTAGCGCAGTACTTC
>.|TRBV2|TRBD1|TRBJ1-1
CASDRGLGTEAFF
TGTGCCAGTGACAGGGGGCTTGGCACTGAAGCTTTCTTT
>many|TRBV10-3|.|TRBJ2-6
CAISERSSGANVLTF
TGTGCCATCAGTGAACGGAGCTCTGGGGCCAACGTCCTGACTTTC
>.|TRBV20-1|TRBD2|TRBJ2-7
CSATLAPSSYEQYF
TGCAGTGCTACACTAGCGCCGAGCTCCTACGAGCAGTACTTC
>few|TRBV6-2/TRBV6-3|.|TRBJ2-3
CASSYRLGETTQYF
TGTGCCAGCAGTTACAGGCTGGGAGAGACTACGCAGTATTTT
>many|TRBV5-5|.|TRBJ2-1
CASRKANSYNEQFF
TGTGCCAGCAGAAAAGCCAACTCCTACAATGAGCAGTTCTTC
>.|TRBV29-1|.|TRBJ2-3
CSVEGEVTDTQYF
TGCAGCGTTGAAGGGGAAGTCACAGATACGCAGTATTTT
>.|TRBV6-1|.|TRBJ1-6
CASSQGWSSPLHF
TGTGCCAGCAGCCAAGGCTGGAGCTCACCCCTCCACTTT
>many|TRBV19|TRBD2|TRBJ2-1
CASPGTTYNEQFF
TGTGCCAGTCCCGGGACTACCTACAATGAGCAGTTCTTC
>many|TRBV6-1|.|TRBJ2-5
CASSGAGETQYF
TGTGCCAGCAGTGGGGCCGGGGAGACCCAGTACTTC
>many|TRBV5-1|.|TRBJ1-4
CASRSTGASEKLFF
TGCGCCAGTCGTTCTACAGGAGCCTCTGAAAAACTGTTTTTT
>many|TRBV5-1|.|TRBJ2-6
CASSLEGGANVLTF
TGCGCCAGCAGCTTGGAAGGTGGGGCCAACGTCCTGACTTTC
>.|TRBV6-1|TRBD1|TRBJ2-3
CASNDRDRLTDTQYF
TGTGCCAGCAATGACCGGGACAGACTCACAGATACGCAGTATTTT
>many|TRBV5-1|.|TRBJ2-3
CASSGTGSGADTQYF
TGCGCCAGCAGCGGAACAGGGTCCGGGGCAGATACGCAGTATTTT
>.|TRBV20-1|TRBD2|TRBJ2-1
CSASSGGYNEQFF
TGCAGTGCTAGTAGCGGGGGATACAATGAGCAGTTCTTC
>.|TRBV6-4|TRBD2|TRBJ2-3
CASSDSSSGAGIDTQYF
TGTGCCAGCAGTGACTCGTCTAGCGGGGCGGGCATAGATACGCAGTATTTT
>.|TRBV20-1|TRBD2|TRBJ2-2
CSAKTSGNTGELFF
TGCAGTGCTAAGACTAGCGGGAACACCGGGGAGCTGTTTTTT
>few|TRBV7-9|TRBD2|TRBJ2-1
CASSPPSTSGPYNEQFF
TGTGCCAGCAGCCCCCCCAGTACTAGCGGGCCGTACAATGAGCAGTTCTTC
>.|TRBV11-2|TRBD2|TRBJ2-1
CASSLFGTSGREMGNEQFF
TGTGCCAGCAGCTTATTCGGGACTAGCGGGAGGGAAATGGGGAATGAGCAGTTCTTC
>many|TRBV3-1|.|TRBJ2-1
CASSQFRPGDEQFF
TGTGCCAGCAGCCAATTCCGCCCGGGCGATGAGCAGTTCTTC
>.|TRBV5-6|TRBD1|TRBJ1-1
CASSVPGQGASRNTEAFF
TGTGCCAGCAGCGTACCGGGACAGGGGGCATCTCGGAACACTGAAGCTTTCTTT
>many|TRBV5-1|TRBD1|TRBJ2-7
CASSLATGSYEQYF
TGCGCCAGCAGCTTGGCGACAGGGAGCTACGAGCAGTACTTC
>.|TRBV5-1|.|TRBJ2-7
CASSPLPGYEQYF
TGCGCCAGCAGTCCCCTCCCCGGATACGAGCAGTACTTC
>.|TRBV12-3/TRBV12-4|.|TRBJ2-6
CASSPTPGAGGGANVLTF
TGTGCCAGCAGCCCCACCCCCGGGGCAGGCGGAGGGGCCAACGTCCTGACTTTC
>many|TRBV5-1|TRBD2|TRBJ2-3
CASSLEEIAGAFSTDTQYF
TGCGCCAGCAGCTTGGAAGAGATAGCGGGGGCCTTTAGCACAGATACGCAGTATTTT
>many|TRBV20-1|.|TRBJ2-3
CSARPGLAGMQYF
TGCAGTGCCCGACCGGGACTTGCCGGGATGCAGTATTTT
>few|TRBV5-6|TRBD1|TRBJ2-1
CASSGTGTVYNEQFF
TGTGCCAGCAGCGGAACCGGGACAGTCTACAATGAGCAGTTCTTC
>few|TRBV9|TRBD1|TRBJ2-1
CASSVVGQGQNEQFF
TGTGCCAGCAGCGTAGTCGGACAGGGACAAAATGAGCAGTTCTTC
>.|TRBV10-3|.|TRBJ2-3
CAISESGWTQYF
TGTGCCATCAGTGAGTCGGGGTGGACGCAGTATTTT
>.|TRBV3-1|.|TRBJ2-2
CASSRGTFNTGELFF
TGTGCCAGCAGCCGGGGGACTTTTAACACCGGGGAGCTGTTTTTT
>many|TRBV12-3/TRBV12-4|.|TRBJ2-7
CASSLEVGHSYEQYF
TGTGCCAGCAGTTTAGAGGTTGGACACTCCTACGAGCAGTACTTC
>medium-sized|TRBV29-1|.|TRBJ2-5
CSVLIGQTQYF
TGCAGCGTCCTAATCGGGCAGACCCAGTACTTC
>many|TRBV2|.|TRBJ2-1
CALKRSGPYNEQFF
TGTGCCTTAAAGAGGAGCGGACCCTACAATGAGCAGTTCTTC
>many|TRBV12-3/TRBV12-4|.|TRBJ1-5
CASSPSGPTYNQPQHF
TGTGCCAGCAGTCCCAGTGGGCCGACTTACAATCAGCCCCAGCATTTT